Listed here are 23 T cell receptor beta chains from one sample, sequenced in a study of T cells in Graves' hyperthyroidism and ophthalmopathy. Amplification of TCR beta CDR3 regions was performed using RNA transcripts as template. Carried out on the TCR CDR3, a first-round RT-PCR used the HTBI primer set. TCRdb processed the multiplex PCR reads anew with MiXCR; each CDR3 protein has one entry. In the table there are more than 300,000 distinct CDR3 sequences, 17% of which are singletons. Sequencing used blood. The origin of the receptors is a woman in her twenties or thirties with Graves' hyperthyroidism that later progressed to Graves' ophthalmopathy.

This clonotype was recorded at least ten times. The genes are TRBV6-1 and TRBJ2-5; TRBD1 aligns across 8 bases. This CDR3 contains 15 residues. CDR1 and CDR2 (germline): MNHNS, SASEGT. Unmatched junction bases numbered 8, after V lost 3 bases and J lost 5 bases. CDR3 sequence (DNA): TGTGCCAGCAGTGAGGGGGTGACAGGGGATGAGACCCAGTACTTC. Translating gives CASSEGVTGDETQYF.

At least ten counts were recorded for this clonotype. The chain employs TRBV7-2 and TRBJ2-5; D unresolved. This CDR3 is built from 14 residues. Germline V gives CDR1 SGHTA, CDR2 FQGNSA. V was shortened by 5 bases and J by 2 bases, with 12 bases between the two germline ends. The CDR3 spells CASSPPWAQETQYF. The CDR3 region has the DNA TGTGCCAGCAGCCCCCCTTGGGCACAAGAGACCCAGTACTTC.

In its sample, this clonotype was seen many times. The rearrangement links TRBV30 to TRBJ2-1; 9 nucleotides align to TRBD1. With 1 base clipped from V and 6 bases from J, the junction kept 7 bases outside the gene matches. The CDR3 length is 15 residues. Germline V gene lookup returns CDR1 GTSNPN and CDR2 SVGIG (reference sequence). The CDR3 protein is CAWSADRGAGNEQFF. The CDR3 DNA reads TGTGCCTGGAGTGCGGACAGGGGTGCGGGCAATGAGCAGTTCTTC.

Many counts were recorded for this clonotype. V usage is TRBV7-6 and J usage is TRBJ2-3; the D gene could be TRBD1 or TRBD2 (5 bases each). There are 16 residues in the CDR3. Germline-derived CDR1 and CDR2 are SGHVS and FNYEAQ. V gave up 2 bases and J gave up 4 bases, with 16 bases separating them. This CDR3 reads CASSLTGLTPADTQYF. The CDR3 DNA sequence: TGTGCCAGCAGCTTAACGGGGCTAACCCCCGCAGATACGCAGTATTTT.

A single count supports this clonotype. This sequence joins TRBV4-2 and TRBJ2-7; TRBD1 matches at 9 bases. This CDR3 is built from 16 residues. The V gene end was trimmed by 0 bases and the J gene end by 2 bases; junction bases not matched to a gene: 5. Germline lookup yields CDR1 LGHNA and CDR2 YNFKEQ. The CDR3 nucleotides are TGTGCCAGCAGCCAAGAGGTCGGACAGGGGACCTACGAGCAGTACTTC. This sequence encodes CASSQEVGQGTYEQYF.

In this sample, this clonotype turned up many times. This rearrangement joins TRBV27 to TRBJ2-3; 9 bases align to TRBD2. The CDR3 has 17 residues. Trimming cost V 6 bases and J 2 bases; bases outside gene matches: 12. Germline CDR1 is MNHEY and CDR2 is SMNVEV (reference sequence). The chain's CDR3 is CASSAHVAGENTDTQYF. The CDR3 DNA reads TGTGCCAGCAGCGCGCATGTAGCGGGGGAAAACACAGATACGCAGTATTTT.

This clonotype was seen a few times. The J gene is TRBJ1-1, the V gene TRBV7-2; D unresolved. Germline values: CDR1 SGHTA, CDR2 FQGNSA. V was cut by 3 bases and J by 1 base, with 9 bases left in between. The CDR3 length is 14 residues. The CDR3 bases are TGTGCCAGCAGCTTGTACGGGAAGAACACTGAAGCTTTCTTT. It encodes CASSLYGKNTEAFF.

This clonotype was seen a handful of times. This chain uses TRBV5-1 with TRBJ1-2; the D is unclear. The CDR3 consists of 12 residues. Germline CDR1 reads SGHRS; CDR2 reads YFSETQ. Trimming stripped 0 bases from V and 6 bases from J, with 6 bases between. The DNA for the CDR3 is TGCGCCAGCAGCTTGGTAGGCGATGGCTACACCTTC. Protein: CASSLVGDGYTF.

As to this clonotype: Given a much more abundant clone one base away, this may be a read error. V gene TRBV25-1 combines with J gene TRBJ2-1, with TRBD1 matching 9 bases. The DNA end lines up better with TRBJ2-7; the J call may be wrong. This CDR3 comprises 12 residues. From germline, CDR1 is MGHDK and CDR2 SYGVNS. The CDR3 protein is CASSTGGNEQYF. The CDR3 coding sequence is TGTGCCAGCAGCACAGGGGGCAATGAGCAGTACTTC.

This clonotype was counted many times. This chain joins TRBV28 and TRBJ2-7; 8 bases are a match to TRBD1. J was trimmed by 0 bases and V by 8 bases; bases with no gene match: 6. The V gene's germline CDR1 is MDHEN and CDR2 SYDVKM. This CDR3 is 14 amino acids long. This CDR3 is CASQRTGGSYEQYF. For the CDR3, the DNA is TGTGCCAGCCAGCGAACAGGGGGCTCCTACGAGCAGTACTTC.

This clonotype came up a few times. The chain couples TRBV30 to TRBJ2-1; D unclear. In germline, CDR1 is GTSNPN, CDR2 SVGIG (reference sequence). This CDR3 comprises 11 residues. Trimming stripped 0 bases from V and 10 bases from J, with 7 bases between. The DNA of the CDR3 is TGTGCCTGGAGTGTTGCGCGGGAGCAGTTCTTC. Translated: CAWSVAREQFF.

This clonotype was detected only a few times. The genes are TRBV14 and TRBJ2-5; D is undetermined. This CDR3 has 13 amino acids. V lost 2 bases and J lost 7, with 11 bases in between. Looked up from germline, CDR1 is SGHDN and CDR2 is FVKESK. CDR3 nucleotide sequence: TGTGCCAGCAGCCAAACCGTTCGGTCGACCCAGTACTTC. This codes for CASSQTVRSTQYF.

This clonotype was seen a few times. The chain employs TRBV7-3 and TRBJ2-1; 8 bases agree with TRBD2. The germline gives CDR1 SGHTA, CDR2 FQGTGA. Trimming took 5 bases from V and 4 from J; bases not matched to a gene: 7. CDR3 length: 15 amino acids. The CDR3 loop reads CASSPDGGAYNEQFF. CDR3 DNA: TGTGCCAGCAGCCCGGACGGGGGGGCTTACAATGAGCAGTTCTTC.

V and J are TRBV25-1 and TRBJ1-3; 8 bases fit TRBD1. Germline V gives CDR1 MGHDK, CDR2 SYGVNS. Losses at the gene ends were 4 bases for V and 4 bases for J; bases not matched to a gene: 3. The CDR3 runs 14 residues. CDR3 DNA sequence: TGTGCCAGCAGTGCACAGGGGGGAGGAAACACCATATATTTT. Translation gives CASSAQGGGNTIYF. Supplemented by reference TRBV25-1 and TRBJ1-3, the full variable domain reads EADIYQTPRYLVIGTGKKITLECSQTMGHDKMYWYQQDPGMELHLIHYSYGVNSTEKGDLSSESTVSRIRTEHFPLTLESARPSHTSQYLCASSAQGGGNTIYFGEGSWLTVV.

This clonotype has a count of ten or more. The J gene is TRBJ1-1, the V gene TRBV28, with TRBD1 as a possible D gene (5 bases). The V gene's germline CDR1 is MDHEN and CDR2 SYDVKM. The CDR3 has 12 amino acids. Trimming took 8 bases from V and 1 from J, leaving 8 bases between them. CDR3 in amino acids: CASHTGNTEAFF. DNA of the CDR3: TGTGCCAGCCACACAGGGAACACTGAAGCTTTCTTT.

This clonotype has ten or more counts. The CDR3 sequence is CAWSKDRGNEQYF. DNA of the CDR3: TGTGCCTGGAGTAAGGACAGGGGCAACGAGCAGTACTTC. The V call is TRBV30, the J call TRBJ2-7, with TRBD1 matching 9 bases. Losses at the gene ends were 2 bases for V and 5 bases for J; bases not matched to a gene: 4. Germline lookup yields CDR1 GTSNPN and CDR2 SVGIG (reference sequence). The CDR3 has 13 residues.

This clonotype was observed a few times. One end of the junction varies from germline; a read error may be responsible. V gene TRBV29-1 combines with J gene TRBJ1-4; D is unresolved. The CDR3 covers 12 residues. Germline CDR1 reads SQVTM; CDR2 reads ANQGSEA. This CDR3 reads CSVVATNERLFF. CDR3 in DNA: TGCAGCGTTGTAGCGACTAATGAAAGACTGTTTTTT.

The genes are TRBV10-3 and TRBJ2-2, with 9 bases matching TRBD1. J was trimmed by 7 bases and V by 6 bases; bases with no gene match: 9. This CDR3 spans 15 amino acids. The germline CDR1 and CDR2 sequences are ENHRY and SYGVKD. The CDR3 reads CAIRGTGKKIGELFF. The CDR3, as DNA: TGTGCCATCAGGGGGACAGGGAAAAAGATCGGGGAGCTGTTTTTT.

This clonotype was seen only a few times. This sequence may be a read error, since a much larger clone differs from it by one base. The chain couples TRBV11-2 to TRBJ2-7; 9 bases agree with TRBD1. The CDR3 contains 14 residues. The junction had 9 bases not matched to a gene; V was cut back by 5 bases and J by 7 bases. Germline lookup yields CDR1 SGHAT and CDR2 FQNNGV. The CDR3 DNA sequence: TGTGCCAGCAGCACCGGACAGGGGCTGGTAGAGCAGTACTTC. This gives the protein CASSTGQGLVEQYF.

The V gene is TRBV30, the J gene TRBJ2-2; tentatively, D is TRBD2 (6 bases). Deletions cut 2 bases from V and 6 bases from J, with 10 bases between. CDR1 and CDR2 (germline): GTSNPN, SVGIG (reference sequence). This CDR3 is built from 13 residues. The CDR3 nucleotides read TGTGCCTGGAGTCGGGAGTACGCCGGGGAGCTGTTTTTT. This sequence encodes CAWSREYAGELFF.

This chain links TRBV7-6 with TRBJ2-3; D is uncertain. The V gene's germline CDR1 is SGHVS and CDR2 FNYEAQ. CDR3 length: 16 residues. V lost 3 bases and J 2 bases, leaving 15 bases between the germline ends. DNA for the CDR3: TGTGCCAGCAGCTTGGGTGTCTCCCCACTCACAGATACGCAGTATTTT. Encoded protein: CASSLGVSPLTDTQYF.

The chain has TRBV15 and TRBJ2-7; a weak D match, TRBD1 (5 bases). Germline V gene data show CDR1 as LNHNV and CDR2 as YYDKDF (reference sequence). The V end lost 0 bases, the J end lost 8 bases, and 17 bases lay between the germline ends. CDR3 size: 15 residues. CDR3 in DNA: TGTGCCACCAGCAGAGAACGCGGTGCAGGGAACAAGCAGTACTTC. As protein: CATSRERGAGNKQYF.

V is TRBV5-1 and J is TRBJ1-1; no definite D call. V dropped 1 base and J dropped 1 base, with 14 bases sitting between them. Germline CDR1 is SGHRS and CDR2 is YFSETQ. The CDR3 is 16 residues long. CDR3: CASSLNGVARNTEAFF. The CDR3 region has the DNA TGCGCCAGCAGCTTGAACGGGGTGGCAAGGAACACTGAAGCTTTCTTT.